The 11 T cell receptor beta chains below come from one sample, sequenced in a study of blood T cell repertoires in COVID-19. The data were produced by immunoSEQ multiplex PCR, yet TCRdb's version contains in-frame clones alone and is incomplete. The sample includes around 300,000 clones, about 86% of them seen just once. Sequencing was carried out using peripheral blood. Receptors originate from a man aged 25 to 40 with active or convalescent COVID-19.

The rearrangement uses TRBV4-3 and TRBJ1-2; 9 bases map to TRBD1. The CDR3 has 17 residues. Per germline, CDR1 LGHNA and CDR2 YSLEER. The J segment lost 5 bases and the V segment lost 0 bases, leaving 10 bases of the junction unmatched. CDR3 loop: CASSQDPSTGGAYGYTF. The CDR3 coding sequence is TGCGCCAGCAGCCAAGACCCCTCTACAGGGGGCGCTTATGGCTACACCTTC.

The V call is TRBV24-1, the J call TRBJ1-2; no clear D gene. The germline CDR1 and CDR2 sequences are KGHDR and SFDVKD. Trimming took off 6 bases at V and 5 bases at J, with 12 bases between the two ends. This CDR3 is built from 13 residues. The CDR3 sequence is CATSTETAYGYTF. The DNA of the CDR3 is TGTGCCACCAGTACGGAGACCGCGTATGGCTACACCTTC.

The V call is TRBV15, the J call TRBJ1-5, with D uncertain. In germline, CDR1 is LNHNV, CDR2 YYDKDF (reference sequence). V gave up 0 bases and J gave up 4 bases, with 10 bases separating them. The CDR3 has 15 amino acids. CDR3 loop: CATSRDGQSNQPQHF. The CDR3 nucleotides read TGTGCCACCAGCAGAGATGGGCAGAGTAATCAGCCCCAGCATTTT.

The chain joins TRBV7-9 to TRBJ1-3, with 8 bases matching TRBD1. CDR1 SEHNR and CDR2 FQNEAQ come from the germline V gene (reference sequence). The CDR3 totals 15 residues. Unmatched junction bases numbered 13, after V lost 7 bases and J lost 8 bases. The DNA of the CDR3 is TGTGCCAGCACCTCTCAGTGGACAGGGAGGGACACCATATATTTT. This gives the protein CASTSQWTGRDTIYF. Supplemented by reference TRBV7-9 and TRBJ1-3, the full variable domain reads DTGVSQNPRHKITKRGQNVTFRCDPISEHNRLYWYRQTLGQGPEFLTYFQNEAQLEKSRLLSDRFSAERPKGSFSTLEIQRTEQGDSAMYLCASTSQWTGRDTIYFGEGSWLTVV.

This chain links TRBV18 with TRBJ2-7, with 7 nucleotides matching TRBD2. Looked up from germline, CDR1 is KGHSH and CDR2 is LQKENI. The CDR3 has 13 amino acids. J gave up 4 bases and V 6 bases, and 6 bases lay outside the gene matches. This CDR3 is CASSGGTRYEQYF. DNA of the CDR3: TGTGCCAGCTCGGGGGGGACTCGGTACGAGCAGTACTTC.

V usage is TRBV27 and J usage is TRBJ2-3, with TRBD1 identical over 7 bases. V shed 8 bases, J shed 4 bases, and the junction held 3 bases outside the gene matches. Germline CDR1 MNHEY, CDR2 SMNVEV (reference sequence). This CDR3 region has 12 residues. CDR3 sequence reads: CASHQGADTQYF. The CDR3 DNA reads as TGTGCCAGCCACCAGGGGGCAGATACGCAGTATTTT.

With regard to this clone: At the DNA level, this CDR3 is encoded by other sequences in the same sample as well. V is TRBV9 and J is TRBJ1-6; possible D gene TRBD1, 5 bases. Germline values: CDR1 SGDLS, CDR2 YYNGEE. The V and J ends lost 3 bases and 1 base respectively, with 8 bases between them. This CDR3 comprises 15 residues. Here the CDR3 reads CASSAGGSYNSPLHF. The DNA for the CDR3 is TGTGCCAGCAGCGCGGGGGGATCCTATAATTCACCCCTCCACTTT. The whole variable domain, remainder taken from reference TRBV9 and TRBJ1-6, is DSGVTQTPKHLITATGQRVTLRCSPRSGDLSVYWYQQSLDQGLQFLIQYYNGEERAKGNILERFSAQQFPDLHSELNLSSLELGDSALYFCASSAGGSYNSPLHFGNGTRLTVT.

CDR3 nucleotide sequence: TGTGCCAGTAGTACGGGACAGGGGCGAGAGACCCAGTACTTC. This codes for CASSTGQGRETQYF. The V gene is TRBV19, the J gene TRBJ2-5, with 10 bases that match TRBD1. Germline V lookup: CDR1 LNHDA, CDR2 SQIVND (reference sequence). CDR3 length equals 14 residues. The V segment lost 4 bases and the J segment 4 bases; nucleotides outside the gene matches: 3.

This clone was detected once. This sequence joins TRBV28 and TRBJ1-6; no reliable D call. CDR3 size: 17 residues. Germline values: CDR1 MDHEN, CDR2 SYDVKM. Trimming pared 5 bases from V and 7 bases from J, leaving 21 bases between. CDR3 sequence: CASSLALGFGGNSPLHF. DNA of the CDR3: TGTGCCAGCAGTCTCGCCCTCGGGTTCGGAGGCAATTCACCCCTCCACTTT.

This chain links TRBV18 with TRBJ1-4; 8 bases align to TRBD1. The CDR3 has 15 amino acids. CDR1 is KGHSH and CDR2 is LQKENI in the germline V gene. With V trimmed by 8 bases and J by 6 bases, 11 bases remained unmatched. DNA for the CDR3: TGTGCCAGCATTCCCTCCAGGGGGCCAGATGAAAAACTGTTTTTT. Protein product: CASIPSRGPDEKLFF.

The J gene is TRBJ1-4, the V gene TRBV24-1; the match to TRBD1 covers 10 bases. The V and J ends lost 3 bases and 8 bases, in that order; junction bases with no gene match: 5. The CDR3 extends over 15 amino acids. Germline V gives CDR1 KGHDR, CDR2 SFDVKD. The CDR3, as DNA: TGTGCCACCAGTGATCCCGGGACAGGGGACGAAAAACTGTTTTTT. Its translation: CATSDPGTGDEKLFF.